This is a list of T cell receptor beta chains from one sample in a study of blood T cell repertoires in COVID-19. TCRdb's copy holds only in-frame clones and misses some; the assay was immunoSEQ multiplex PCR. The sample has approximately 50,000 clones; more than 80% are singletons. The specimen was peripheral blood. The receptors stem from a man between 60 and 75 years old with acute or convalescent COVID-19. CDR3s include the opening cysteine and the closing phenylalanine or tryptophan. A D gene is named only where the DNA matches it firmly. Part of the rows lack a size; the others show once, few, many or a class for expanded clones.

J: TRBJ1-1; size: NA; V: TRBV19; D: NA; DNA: TGTGCCAGTAGTCCCGGGACATTCACTGAAGCTTTCTTT; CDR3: CASSPGTFTEAFF
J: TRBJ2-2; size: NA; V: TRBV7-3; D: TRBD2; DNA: TGTGCCAGCAGCCCCCGATCGGGACTAGCGGCCGGGGAGCTGTTTTTT; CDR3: CASSPRSGLAAGELFF
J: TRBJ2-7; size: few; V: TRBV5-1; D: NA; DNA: TGCGCCAGCAGCTTGGCGGGTCCTTACGAGCAGTACTTC; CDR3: CASSLAGPYEQYF
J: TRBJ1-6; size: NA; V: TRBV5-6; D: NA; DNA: TGTGCCAGCAGCTCGGACAGTGGTGGGACACCCCTCCACTTT; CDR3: CASSSDSGGTPLHF
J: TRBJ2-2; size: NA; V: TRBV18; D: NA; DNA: TGTGCCAGCCGTCAGGGATACACCGAGGAGCTGTTTTTT; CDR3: CASRQGYTEELFF
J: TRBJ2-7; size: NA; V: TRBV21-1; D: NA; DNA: TGTGCCAGCAGCCGCCTGACAGCCGAGCAGTACTTC; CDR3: CASSRLTAEQYF
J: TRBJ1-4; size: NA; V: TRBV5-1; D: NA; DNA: TGCGCCAGCAGCTTGGGACAGGTCTTGAAAGAGAGACTGTTTTTT; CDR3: CASSLGQVLKERLFF
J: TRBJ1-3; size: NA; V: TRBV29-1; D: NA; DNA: TGCAGCGCCCAGGGGCAGGGTGGAAACACCATATATTTT; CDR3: CSAQGQGGNTIYF
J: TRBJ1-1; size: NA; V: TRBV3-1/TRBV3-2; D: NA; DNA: TGTGCCAGCAGCCACCTTAACACTGAAGCTTTCTTT; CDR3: CASSHLNTEAFF
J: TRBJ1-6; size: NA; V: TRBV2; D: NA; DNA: TGTGCCAGCAGTGAACAGAATTCACCCCTCCACTTT; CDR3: CASSEQNSPLHF